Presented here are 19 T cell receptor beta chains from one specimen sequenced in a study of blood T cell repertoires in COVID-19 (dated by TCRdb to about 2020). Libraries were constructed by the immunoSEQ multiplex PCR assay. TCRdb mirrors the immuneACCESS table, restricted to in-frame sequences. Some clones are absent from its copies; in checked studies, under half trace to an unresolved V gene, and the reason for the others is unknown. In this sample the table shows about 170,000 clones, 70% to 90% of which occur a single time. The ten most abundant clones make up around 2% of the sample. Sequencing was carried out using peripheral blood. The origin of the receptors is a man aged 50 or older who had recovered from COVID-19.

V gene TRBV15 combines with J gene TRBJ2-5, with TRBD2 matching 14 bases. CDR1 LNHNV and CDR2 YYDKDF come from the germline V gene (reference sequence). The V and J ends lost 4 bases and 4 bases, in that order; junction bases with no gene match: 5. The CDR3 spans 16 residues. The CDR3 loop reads CATSMGTSGRVETQYF. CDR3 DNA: TGTGCCACCAGCATGGGGACTAGCGGGAGAGTAGAGACCCAGTACTTC.

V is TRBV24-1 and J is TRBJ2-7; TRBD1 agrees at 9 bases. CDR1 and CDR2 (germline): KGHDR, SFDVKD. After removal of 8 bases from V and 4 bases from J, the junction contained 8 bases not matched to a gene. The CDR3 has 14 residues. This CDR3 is CATNPTGGRYEQYF. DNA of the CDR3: TGTGCCACCAACCCGACAGGGGGGAGGTACGAGCAGTACTTC.

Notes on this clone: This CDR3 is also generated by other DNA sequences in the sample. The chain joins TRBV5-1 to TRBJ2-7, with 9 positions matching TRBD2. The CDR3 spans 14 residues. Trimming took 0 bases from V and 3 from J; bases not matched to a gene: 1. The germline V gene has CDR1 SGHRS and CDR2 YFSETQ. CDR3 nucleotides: TGCGCCAGCAGCTTGGCGACTAGCGGCTACGAGCAGTACTTC. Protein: CASSLATSGYEQYF.

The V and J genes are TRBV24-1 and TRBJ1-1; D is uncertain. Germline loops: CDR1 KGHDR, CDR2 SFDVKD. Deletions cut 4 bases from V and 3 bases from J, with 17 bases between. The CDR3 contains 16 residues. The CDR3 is CATSDPVPGIDTEAFF. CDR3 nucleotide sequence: TGTGCCACCAGTGACCCCGTTCCGGGGATCGACACTGAAGCTTTCTTT.

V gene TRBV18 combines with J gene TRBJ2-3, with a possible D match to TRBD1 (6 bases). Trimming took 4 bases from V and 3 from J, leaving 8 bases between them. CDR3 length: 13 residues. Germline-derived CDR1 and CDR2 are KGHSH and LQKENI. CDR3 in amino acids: CASSLGQTDTQYF. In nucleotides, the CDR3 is TGTGCCAGCTCACTCGGACAGACAGATACGCAGTATTTT.

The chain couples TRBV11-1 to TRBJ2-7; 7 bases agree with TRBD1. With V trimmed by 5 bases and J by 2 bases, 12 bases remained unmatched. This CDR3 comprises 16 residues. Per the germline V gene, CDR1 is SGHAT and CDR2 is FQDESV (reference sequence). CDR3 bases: TGTGCCAGCAGCCGGACAGGAAGGGGTTTGGCCTACGAGCAGTACTTC. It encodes CASSRTGRGLAYEQYF.

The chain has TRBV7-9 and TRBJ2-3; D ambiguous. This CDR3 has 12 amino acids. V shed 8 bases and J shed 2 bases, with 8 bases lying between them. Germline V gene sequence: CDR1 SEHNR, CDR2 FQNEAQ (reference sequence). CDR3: CASGRITDTQYF. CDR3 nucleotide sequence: TGTGCCAGCGGCAGGATCACAGATACGCAGTATTTT.

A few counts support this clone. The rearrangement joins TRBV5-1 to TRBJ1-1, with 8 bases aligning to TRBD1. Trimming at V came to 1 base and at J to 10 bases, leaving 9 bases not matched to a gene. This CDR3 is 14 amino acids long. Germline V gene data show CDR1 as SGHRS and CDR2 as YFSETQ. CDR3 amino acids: CASSLQGARTVAFF. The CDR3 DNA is TGCGCCAGCAGCTTGCAGGGGGCGCGAACAGTAGCTTTCTTT.

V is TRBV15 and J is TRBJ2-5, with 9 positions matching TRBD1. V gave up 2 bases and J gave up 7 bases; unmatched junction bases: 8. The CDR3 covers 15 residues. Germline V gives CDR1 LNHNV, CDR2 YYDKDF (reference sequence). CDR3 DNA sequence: TGTGCCACCAGCAGATCTCCGGGACAGGGAGGGACCCAGTACTTC. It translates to CATSRSPGQGGTQYF.

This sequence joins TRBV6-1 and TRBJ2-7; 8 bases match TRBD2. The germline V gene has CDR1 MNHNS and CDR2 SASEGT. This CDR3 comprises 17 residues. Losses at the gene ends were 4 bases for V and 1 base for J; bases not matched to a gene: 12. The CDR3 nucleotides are TGTGCCAGCAGTGCGCTGGCGGGGGGCTCGATTTCCTACGAGCAGTACTTC. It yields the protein CASSALAGGSISYEQYF.

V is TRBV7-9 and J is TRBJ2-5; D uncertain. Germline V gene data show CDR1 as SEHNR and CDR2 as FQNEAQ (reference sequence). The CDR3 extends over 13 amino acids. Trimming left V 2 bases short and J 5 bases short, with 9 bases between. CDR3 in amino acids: CASSLSIEETQYF. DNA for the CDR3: TGTGCCAGCAGCTTATCGATTGAGGAGACCCAGTACTTC.

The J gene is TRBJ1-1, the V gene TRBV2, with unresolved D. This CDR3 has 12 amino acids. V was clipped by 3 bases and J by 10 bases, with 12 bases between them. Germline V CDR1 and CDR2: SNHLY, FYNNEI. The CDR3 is CASSESGLVAFF. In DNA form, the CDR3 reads TGTGCCAGCAGTGAGTCAGGACTCGTAGCTTTCTTT.

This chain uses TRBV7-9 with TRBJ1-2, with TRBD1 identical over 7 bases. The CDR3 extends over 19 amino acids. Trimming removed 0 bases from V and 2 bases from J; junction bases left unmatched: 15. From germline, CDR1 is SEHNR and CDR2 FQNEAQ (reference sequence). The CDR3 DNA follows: TGTGCCAGCAGCTTAGCGGCCCCCTTCGGTGACAGGGCGAACTATGGCTACACCTTC. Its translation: CASSLAAPFGDRANYGYTF.

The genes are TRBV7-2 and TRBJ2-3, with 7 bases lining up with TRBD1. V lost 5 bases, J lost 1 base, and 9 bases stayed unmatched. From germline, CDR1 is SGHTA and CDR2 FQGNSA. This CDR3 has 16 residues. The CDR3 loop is CASSRGRGRGTDTQYF. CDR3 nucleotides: TGTGCCAGCAGCCGGGGAAGGGGGCGAGGCACAGATACGCAGTATTTT.

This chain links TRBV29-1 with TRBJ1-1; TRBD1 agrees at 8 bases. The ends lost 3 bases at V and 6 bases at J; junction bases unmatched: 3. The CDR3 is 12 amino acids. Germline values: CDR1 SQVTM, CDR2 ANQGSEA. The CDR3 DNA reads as TGCAGCGTTGACAGGGGGCAATCTGAAGCTTTCTTT. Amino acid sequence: CSVDRGQSEAFF.

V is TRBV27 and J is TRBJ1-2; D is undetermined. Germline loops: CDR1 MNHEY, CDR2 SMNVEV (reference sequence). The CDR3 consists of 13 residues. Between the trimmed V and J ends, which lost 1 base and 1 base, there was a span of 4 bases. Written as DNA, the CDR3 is TGTGCCAGCAGTTTATTCAGTAACTATGGCTACACCTTC. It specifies CASSLFSNYGYTF.

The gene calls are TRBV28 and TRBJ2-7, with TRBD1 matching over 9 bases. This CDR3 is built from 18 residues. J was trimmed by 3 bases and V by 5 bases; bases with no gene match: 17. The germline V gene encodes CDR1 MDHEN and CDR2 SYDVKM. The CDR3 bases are TGTGCCAGCAGTGCCACTCTTGACCGGGACAGGGACGTCTACGAGCAGTACTTC. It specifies CASSATLDRDRDVYEQYF.

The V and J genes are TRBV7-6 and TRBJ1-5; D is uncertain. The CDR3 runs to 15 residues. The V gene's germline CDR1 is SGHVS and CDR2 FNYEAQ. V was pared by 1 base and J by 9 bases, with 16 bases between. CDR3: CASSLESGQAAPQHF. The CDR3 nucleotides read TGTGCCAGCAGCTTAGAGTCGGGCCAAGCGGCGCCCCAGCATTTT. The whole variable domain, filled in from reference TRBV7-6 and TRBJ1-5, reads GAGVSQSPRYKVTKRGQDVALRCDPISGHVSLYWYRQALGQGPEFLTYFNYEAQQDKSGLPNDRFSAERPEGSISTLTIQRTEQRDSAMYRCASSLESGQAAPQHFGDGTRLSIL.

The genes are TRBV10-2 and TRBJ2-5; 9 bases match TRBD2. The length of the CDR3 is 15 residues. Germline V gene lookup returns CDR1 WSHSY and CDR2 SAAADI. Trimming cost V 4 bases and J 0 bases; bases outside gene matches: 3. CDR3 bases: TGCGCCAGCAGTGGTCTAGCGGGGTACCAAGAGACCCAGTACTTC. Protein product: CASSGLAGYQETQYF.